The text below deals with one T cell receptor (beta chain). From roughly 0.5 ug total RNA, TCR beta cDNA was generated with a primer in the constant region. Each TCR beta library was derived from three nested multiplex PCR rounds that employed slightly modified ARM-PCR. TCRdb called the multiplex PCR reads again in MiXCR, with one record for every CDR3 protein. The sample shows fewer than 50,000 distinct CDR3 sequences, 60% to 80% of them seen only once. The data are from a study of tumor-infiltrating lymphocytes in primary liver carcinoma. About the study: There were roughly 3.5 to 8 million productive TCRbeta reads per sample, a yield similar across tissue types.

Between about 17 and 34 mg of unsorted bulk tissue served as the source from which RNA and DNA were co-extracted. The sample consisted of tumor-adjacent normal liver tissue. The clonotype comes from a woman aged 25 to 39 with primary liver carcinoma and hepatitis B virus infection.

The CDR3 region is CASSTYPESEKSQYF. Written as DNA, the CDR3 is TGTGCCAGCAGCACCTACCCCGAGAGCGAAAAGAGCCAGTACTTC. The genes are TRBV12-3 or TRBV12-4 and TRBJ2-5; D gene ambiguous. This CDR3 is 15 amino acids long. V was shortened by 6 bases and J by 10 bases, with 24 bases between the two germline ends.